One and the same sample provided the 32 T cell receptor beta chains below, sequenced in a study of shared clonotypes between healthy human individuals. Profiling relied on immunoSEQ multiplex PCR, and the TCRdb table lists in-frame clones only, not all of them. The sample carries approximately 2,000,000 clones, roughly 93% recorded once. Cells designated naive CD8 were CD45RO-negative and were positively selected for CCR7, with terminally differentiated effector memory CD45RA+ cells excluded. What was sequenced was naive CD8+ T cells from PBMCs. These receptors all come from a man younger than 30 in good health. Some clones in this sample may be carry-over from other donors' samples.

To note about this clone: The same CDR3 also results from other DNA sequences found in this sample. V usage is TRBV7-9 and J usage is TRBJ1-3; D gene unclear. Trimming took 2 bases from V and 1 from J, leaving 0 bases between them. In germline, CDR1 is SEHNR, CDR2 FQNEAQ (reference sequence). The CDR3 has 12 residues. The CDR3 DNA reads TGTGCCAGCAGCTTATCTGGAAACACCATATATTTT. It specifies CASSLSGNTIYF.

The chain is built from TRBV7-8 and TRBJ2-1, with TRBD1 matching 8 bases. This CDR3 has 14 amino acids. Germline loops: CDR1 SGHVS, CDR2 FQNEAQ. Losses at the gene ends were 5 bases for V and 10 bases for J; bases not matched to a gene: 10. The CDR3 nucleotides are TGTGCCAGCAGCGTAGAGACAGGGGCGCACGAGCAGTTCTTC. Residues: CASSVETGAHEQFF.

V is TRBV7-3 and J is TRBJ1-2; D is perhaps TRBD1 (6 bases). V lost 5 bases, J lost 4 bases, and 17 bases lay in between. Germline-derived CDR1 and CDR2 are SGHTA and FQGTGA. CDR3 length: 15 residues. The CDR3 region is CASSDGQNKFYGYTF. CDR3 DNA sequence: TGTGCCAGCAGCGACGGACAGAACAAATTCTATGGCTACACCTTC.

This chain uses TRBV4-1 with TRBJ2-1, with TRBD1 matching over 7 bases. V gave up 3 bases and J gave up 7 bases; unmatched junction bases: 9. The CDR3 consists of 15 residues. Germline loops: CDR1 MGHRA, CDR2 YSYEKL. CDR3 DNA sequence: TGCGCCAGCAGCCATAACCAGGGGGAAGGGAATGAGCAGTTCTTC. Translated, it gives CASSHNQGEGNEQFF.

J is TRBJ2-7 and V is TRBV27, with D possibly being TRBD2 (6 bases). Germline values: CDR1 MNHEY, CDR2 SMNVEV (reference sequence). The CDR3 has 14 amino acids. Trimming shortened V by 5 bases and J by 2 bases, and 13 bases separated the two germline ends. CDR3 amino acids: CASSTSGLPYEQYF. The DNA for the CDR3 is TGTGCCAGCAGTACAAGCGGGCTACCCTACGAGCAGTACTTC.

The CDR3 DNA reads TGTGCCAGCAGCCAAGATAAAAGACAGCTCGAGTTCTTC. It codes for CASSQDKRQLEFF. J is TRBJ2-1 and V is TRBV14, with D perhaps matching TRBD1 (5 bases). The V end lost 0 bases, the J end lost 14 bases, and 14 bases lay between the germline ends. Germline assignment: CDR1 SGHDN and CDR2 FVKESK. The CDR3 spans 13 residues.

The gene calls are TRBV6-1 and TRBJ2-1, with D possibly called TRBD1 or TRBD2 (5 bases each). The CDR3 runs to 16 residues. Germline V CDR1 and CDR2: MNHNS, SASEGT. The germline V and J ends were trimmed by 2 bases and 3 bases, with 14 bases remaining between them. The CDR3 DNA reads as TGTGCCAGCAGTGAAATAGGTGGGGGATACTACAATGAGCAGTTCTTC. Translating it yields CASSEIGGGYYNEQFF.

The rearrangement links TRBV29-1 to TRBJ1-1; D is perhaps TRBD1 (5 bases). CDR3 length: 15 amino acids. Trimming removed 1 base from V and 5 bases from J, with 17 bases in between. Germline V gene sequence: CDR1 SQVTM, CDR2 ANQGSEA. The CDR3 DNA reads TGCAGCGTTGAAGGTACGACATCCGGGGGGACTGAAGCTTTCTTT. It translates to CSVEGTTSGGTEAFF.

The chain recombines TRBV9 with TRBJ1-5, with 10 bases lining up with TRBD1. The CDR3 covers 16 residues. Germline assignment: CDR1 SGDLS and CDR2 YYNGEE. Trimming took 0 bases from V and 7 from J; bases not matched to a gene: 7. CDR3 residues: CASSVAGDRGWQPQHF. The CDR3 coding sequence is TGTGCCAGCAGCGTAGCTGGGGACAGGGGTTGGCAGCCCCAGCATTTT.

CDR3 loop: CASSQDQELPDYNEQFF. DNA for the CDR3: TGTGCCAGCAGCCAAGATCAGGAGCTCCCTGACTACAATGAGCAGTTCTTC. The chain couples TRBV4-2 to TRBJ2-1, with D unclear. Trimming cost V 0 bases and J 3 bases, with 15 bases left between them. CDR3 size: 17 residues. Germline values: CDR1 LGHNA, CDR2 YNFKEQ.

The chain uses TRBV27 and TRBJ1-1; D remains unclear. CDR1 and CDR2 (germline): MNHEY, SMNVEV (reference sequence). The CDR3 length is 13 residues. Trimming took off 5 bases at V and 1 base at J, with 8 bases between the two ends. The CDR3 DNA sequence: TGTGCCAGCAGTAGGGCCCGGAACACTGAAGCTTTCTTT. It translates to CASSRARNTEAFF.

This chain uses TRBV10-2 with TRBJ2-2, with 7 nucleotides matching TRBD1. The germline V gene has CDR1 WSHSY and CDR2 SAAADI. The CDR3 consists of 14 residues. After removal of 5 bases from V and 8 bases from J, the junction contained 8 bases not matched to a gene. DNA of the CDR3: TGCGCCAGCAGTAAAGGACAGGCAGTGGGGGAGCTGTTTTTT. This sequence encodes CASSKGQAVGELFF.

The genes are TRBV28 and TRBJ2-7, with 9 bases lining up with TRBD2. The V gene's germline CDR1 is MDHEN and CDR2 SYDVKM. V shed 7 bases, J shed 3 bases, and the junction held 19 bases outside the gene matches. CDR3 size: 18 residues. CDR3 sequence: CASKALAGGVSGFYEQYF. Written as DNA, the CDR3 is TGTGCCAGCAAGGCACTGGCGGGAGGGGTTTCGGGCTTCTACGAGCAGTACTTC.

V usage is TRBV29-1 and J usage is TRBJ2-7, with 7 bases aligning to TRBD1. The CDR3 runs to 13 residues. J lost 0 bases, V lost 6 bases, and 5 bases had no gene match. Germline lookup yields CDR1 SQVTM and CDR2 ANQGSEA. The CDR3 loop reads CSVGTVSSYEQYF. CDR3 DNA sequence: TGCAGCGTAGGGACAGTAAGCTCCTACGAGCAGTACTTC.

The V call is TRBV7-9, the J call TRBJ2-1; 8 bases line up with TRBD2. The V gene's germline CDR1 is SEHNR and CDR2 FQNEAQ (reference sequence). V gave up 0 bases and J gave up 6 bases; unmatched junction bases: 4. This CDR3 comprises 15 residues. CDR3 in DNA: TGTGCCAGCAGCTTAGCTAGCGGGGACCTCAATGAGCAGTTCTTC. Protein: CASSLASGDLNEQFF.

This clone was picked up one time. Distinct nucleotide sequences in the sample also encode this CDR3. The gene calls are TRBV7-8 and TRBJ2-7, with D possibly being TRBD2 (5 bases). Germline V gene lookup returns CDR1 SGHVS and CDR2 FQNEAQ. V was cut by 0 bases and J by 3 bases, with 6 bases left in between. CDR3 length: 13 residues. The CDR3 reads CASSLAGSYEQYF. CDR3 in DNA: TGTGCCAGCAGCTTAGCAGGGAGCTACGAGCAGTACTTC.

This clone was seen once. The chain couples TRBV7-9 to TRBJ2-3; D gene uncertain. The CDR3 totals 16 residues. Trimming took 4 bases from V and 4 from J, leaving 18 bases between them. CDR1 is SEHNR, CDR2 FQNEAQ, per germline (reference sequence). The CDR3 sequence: CASSSNPPQTADTQYF. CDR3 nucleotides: TGTGCCAGCAGCTCAAACCCCCCCCAAACGGCAGATACGCAGTATTTT.

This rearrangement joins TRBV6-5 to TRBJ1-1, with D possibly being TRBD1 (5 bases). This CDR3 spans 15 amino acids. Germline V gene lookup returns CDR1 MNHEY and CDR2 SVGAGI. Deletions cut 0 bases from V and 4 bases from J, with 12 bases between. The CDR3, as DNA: TGTGCCAGCAGTTACTCGAAGGCAGGGACCACTGAAGCTTTCTTT. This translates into CASSYSKAGTTEAFF.

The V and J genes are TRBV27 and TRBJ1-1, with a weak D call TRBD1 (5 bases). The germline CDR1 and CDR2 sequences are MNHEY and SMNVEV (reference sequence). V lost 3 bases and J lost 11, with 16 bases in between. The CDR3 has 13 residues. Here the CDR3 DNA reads TGTGCCAGCAGTTTTGGGTCCCCGGGGGTCGCTTTCTTT. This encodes CASSFGSPGVAFF.

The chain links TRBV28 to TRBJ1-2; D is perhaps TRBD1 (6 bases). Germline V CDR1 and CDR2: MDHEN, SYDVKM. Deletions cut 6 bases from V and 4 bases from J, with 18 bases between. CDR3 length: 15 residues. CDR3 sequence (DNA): TGTGCCAGCAGGCCTCACCGGAACAGGGTCTATGGCTACACCTTC. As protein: CASRPHRNRVYGYTF.

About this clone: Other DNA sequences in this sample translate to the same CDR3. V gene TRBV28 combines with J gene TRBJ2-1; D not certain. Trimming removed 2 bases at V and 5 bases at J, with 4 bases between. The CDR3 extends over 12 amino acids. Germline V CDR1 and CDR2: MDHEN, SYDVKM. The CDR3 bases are TGTGCCAGCAGTTTAGGGAACAATGAGCAGTTCTTC. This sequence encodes CASSLGNNEQFF.

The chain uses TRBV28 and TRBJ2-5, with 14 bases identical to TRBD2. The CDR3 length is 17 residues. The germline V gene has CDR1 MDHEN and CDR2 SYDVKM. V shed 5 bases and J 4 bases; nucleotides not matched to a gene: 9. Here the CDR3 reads CASSLGLAGEEGETQYF. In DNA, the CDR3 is TGTGCCAGCAGTCTGGGACTAGCGGGAGAAGAGGGAGAGACCCAGTACTTC.

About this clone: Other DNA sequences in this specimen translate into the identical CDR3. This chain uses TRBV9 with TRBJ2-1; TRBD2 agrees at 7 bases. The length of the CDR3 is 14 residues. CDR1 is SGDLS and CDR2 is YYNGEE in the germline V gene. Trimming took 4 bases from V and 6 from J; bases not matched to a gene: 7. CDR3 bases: TGTGCCAGCAGCCCCTACGGGGGGATCAATGAGCAGTTCTTC. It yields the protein CASSPYGGINEQFF.

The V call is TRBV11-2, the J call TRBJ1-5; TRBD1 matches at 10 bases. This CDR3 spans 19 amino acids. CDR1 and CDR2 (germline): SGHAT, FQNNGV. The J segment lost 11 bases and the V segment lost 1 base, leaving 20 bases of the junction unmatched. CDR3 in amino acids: CASSLVIRDRGPIEVSQHF. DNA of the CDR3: TGTGCCAGCAGCTTAGTAATCCGGGACAGGGGCCCCATAGAAGTGTCCCAGCATTTT.

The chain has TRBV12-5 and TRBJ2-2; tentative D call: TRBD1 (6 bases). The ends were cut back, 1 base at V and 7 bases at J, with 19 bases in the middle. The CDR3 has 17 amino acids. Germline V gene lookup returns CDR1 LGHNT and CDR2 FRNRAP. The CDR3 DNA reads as TGTGCTAGTGGTTTGGGGTTAGTAACAGGGCAGGTCGGGGAGCTGTTTTTT. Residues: CASGLGLVTGQVGELFF.

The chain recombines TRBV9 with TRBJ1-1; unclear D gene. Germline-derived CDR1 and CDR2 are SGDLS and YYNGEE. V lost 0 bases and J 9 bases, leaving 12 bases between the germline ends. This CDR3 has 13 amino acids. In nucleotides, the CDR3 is TGTGCCAGCAGCGTAGGAGCGGACCCTCAAGCTTTCTTT. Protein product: CASSVGADPQAFF.

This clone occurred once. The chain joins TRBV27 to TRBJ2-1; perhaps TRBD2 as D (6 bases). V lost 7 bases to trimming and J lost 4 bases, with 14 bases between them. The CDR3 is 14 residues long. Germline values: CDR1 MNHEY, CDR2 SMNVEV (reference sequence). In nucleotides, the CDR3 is TGTGCCAGCACGGACCCGGGACTGTACAATGAGCAGTTCTTC. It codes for CASTDPGLYNEQFF.

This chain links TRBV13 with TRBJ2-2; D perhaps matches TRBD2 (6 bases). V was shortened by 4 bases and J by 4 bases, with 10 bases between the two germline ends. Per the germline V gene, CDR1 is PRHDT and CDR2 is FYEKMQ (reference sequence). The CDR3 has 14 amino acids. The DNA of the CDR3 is TGTGCCAGCAGCTCAAAGGAGGGCACCGGGGAGCTGTTTTTT. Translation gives CASSSKEGTGELFF.

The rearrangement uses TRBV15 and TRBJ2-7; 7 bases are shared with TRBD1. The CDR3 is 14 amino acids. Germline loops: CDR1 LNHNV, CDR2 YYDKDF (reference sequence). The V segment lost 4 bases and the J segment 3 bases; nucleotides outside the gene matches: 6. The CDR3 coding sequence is TGTGCCACCAGCAACAGGGGTTCTAACTACGAGCAGTACTTC. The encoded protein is CATSNRGSNYEQYF. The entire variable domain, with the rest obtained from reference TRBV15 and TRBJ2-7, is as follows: DAMVIQNPRYQVTQFGKPVTLSCSQTLNHNVMYWYQQKSSQAPKLLFHYYDKDFNNEADTPDNFQSRRPNTSFCFLDIRSPGLGDTAMYLCATSNRGSNYEQYFGPGTRLTVT.

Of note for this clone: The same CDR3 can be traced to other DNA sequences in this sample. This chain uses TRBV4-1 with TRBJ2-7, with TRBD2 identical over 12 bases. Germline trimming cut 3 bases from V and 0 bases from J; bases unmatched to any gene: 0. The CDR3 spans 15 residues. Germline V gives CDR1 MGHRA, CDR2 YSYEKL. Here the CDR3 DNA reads TGCGCCAGCAGCCAGACTAGCGGGAGCTCCTACGAGCAGTACTTC. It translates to CASSQTSGSSYEQYF.

The CDR3 protein is CSGVGFYNEQFF. CDR3 in DNA: TGCAGCGGGGTGGGTTTCTACAATGAGCAGTTCTTC. The J gene is TRBJ2-1, the V gene TRBV29-1; D not certain. Germline CDR1 SQVTM, CDR2 ANQGSEA. With 7 bases removed from V and 3 bases from J, the gap between germline ends came to 10 bases. The CDR3 spans 12 residues.

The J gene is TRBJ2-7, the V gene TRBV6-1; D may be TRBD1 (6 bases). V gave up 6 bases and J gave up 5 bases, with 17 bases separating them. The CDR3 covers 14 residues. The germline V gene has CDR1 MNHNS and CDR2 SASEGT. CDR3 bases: TGTGCCAGCAGCATGACAGGAAACGGCCACGAGCAGTACTTC. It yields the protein CASSMTGNGHEQYF.